The 5 T cell receptor beta chains below come from one sample, sequenced in a study of blood T cells in healthy people across ages. Primers used in a second PCR of about 7 to 11 cycles were a sample-barcoded 5' primer and a J-beta primer mix. In TCRdb, the 5' RACE reads were re-called with MiXCR into one record per CDR3 protein. This table holds approximately 690,000 distinct CDR3 sequences, 40% to 45% found once. Input material: blood. The receptors here all came from an elderly man in good health.

Concerning this clonotype itself: A much larger clone lies a single base off, so this may be a read error. The V call is TRBV12-3 or TRBV12-4, the J call TRBJ2-7, with D perhaps being TRBD1 or TRBD2 (5 bases each). This CDR3 has 16 amino acids. The CDR3 protein is CASSLDPGRGSYGQYF. The CDR3 DNA is TGTGCCAGCAGTTTAGATCCGGGACGGGGCTCCTACGGGCAGTACTTC.

The rearrangement joins TRBV28 to TRBJ2-7, with D possibly being TRBD2 (6 bases). The germline V gene encodes CDR1 MDHEN and CDR2 SYDVKM. The V end was cut by 3 bases, the J end by 2 bases, with 14 bases between. The CDR3 loop spans 15 amino acids. The CDR3 DNA reads TGTGCCAGCAGTTTCACGGGAGATTCCCCCTACGAGCAGTACTTC. As protein: CASSFTGDSPYEQYF.

This clonotype has just a few counts. Possible read error: a much larger clone is one base away. The gene calls are TRBV28 and TRBJ2-1; D not resolved. The DNA end lines up better with TRBJ2-7; the J call may be wrong. Germline V CDR1 and CDR2: MDHEN, SYDVKM. The CDR3 covers 14 residues. Here the CDR3 DNA reads TGTGCCAGTCGGCCGGAAAGCTCCTACAATGAGCAGTACTTC. Translation gives CASRPESSYNEQYF.

This clonotype was seen only a few times. This chain links TRBV7-6 with TRBJ2-5, with 8 bases fitting TRBD2. The CDR3 is 15 amino acids. Germline CDR1 and CDR2: SGHVS and FNYEAQ. V lost 5 bases, J lost 4 bases, and 9 bases stayed unmatched. The CDR3 loop is CASSPAAGGGETQYF. Written as DNA, the CDR3 is TGTGCCAGCAGCCCCGCCGCGGGGGGCGGAGAGACCCAGTACTTC.

This clonotype has more than one count but fewer than ten. The V gene is TRBV12-3 or TRBV12-4, the J gene TRBJ2-2, with TRBD1 matching over 9 bases. After removal of 9 bases from V and 0 bases from J, the junction contained 8 bases not matched to a gene. CDR3 length equals 16 residues. The CDR3 here is CASLRTGASNTGELFF. The DNA of the CDR3 is TGTGCCAGTCTCAGGACAGGGGCCTCGAACACCGGGGAGCTGTTTTTT.